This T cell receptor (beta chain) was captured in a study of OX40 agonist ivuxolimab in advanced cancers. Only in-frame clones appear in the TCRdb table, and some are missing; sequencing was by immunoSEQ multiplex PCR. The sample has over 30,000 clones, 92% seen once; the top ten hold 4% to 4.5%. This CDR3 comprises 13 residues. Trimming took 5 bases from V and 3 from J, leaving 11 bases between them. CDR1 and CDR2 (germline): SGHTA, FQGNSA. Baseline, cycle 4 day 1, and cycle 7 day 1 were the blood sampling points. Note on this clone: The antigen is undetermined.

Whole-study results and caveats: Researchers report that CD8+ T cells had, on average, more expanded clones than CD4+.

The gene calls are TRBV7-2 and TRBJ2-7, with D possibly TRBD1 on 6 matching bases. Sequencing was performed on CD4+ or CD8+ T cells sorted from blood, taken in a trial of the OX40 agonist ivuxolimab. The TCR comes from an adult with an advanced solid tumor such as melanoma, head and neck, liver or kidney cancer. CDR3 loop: CASSQVQGYEQYF. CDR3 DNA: TGTGCCAGCAGCCAAGTACAGGGCTACGAGCAGTACTTC.